This is a list of T cell receptor beta chains from one sample in a study of OX40 agonist ivuxolimab in advanced cancers. Using immunoSEQ multiplex PCR, the repertoire was profiled, and TCRdb retains in-frame clones only, with some absent. The sample lists roughly 80,000 clones, around 87% occurring once. The sequencing here drew on CD4+ or CD8+ T cells sorted from blood, taken in a trial of the OX40 agonist ivuxolimab. All receptors come from an adult with an advanced solid tumor such as melanoma, head and neck, liver or kidney cancer. Both conserved end residues are part of each CDR3. The order of the fields is CDR3 DNA, CDR3 protein, J gene, D gene, clone size, V gene, CDR3 length. D genes are given only for firm matches. Clone size is shown for a subset of rows, as once, few, many or a class of expanded clone.

CDR3nt: TGTGCCAGCCAAGACAGGCGCAACACCGGGGAGCTGTTTTTT
CDR3aa: CASQDRRNTGELFF
j_gene: TRBJ2-2
d_gene: .
abundance: .
v_gene: TRBV6-1
len: 14

CDR3nt: TGTGCCAGCAGTTCGGACAGGGACCGGGTTTATGGCTACACCTTC
CDR3aa: CASSSDRDRVYGYTF
j_gene: TRBJ1-2
d_gene: TRBD1
abundance: .
v_gene: TRBV6-5
len: 15

CDR3nt: TGTGCCAGCAGCCCACGGGCCGGGCCTGAAGCTTTCTTT
CDR3aa: CASSPRAGPEAFF
j_gene: TRBJ1-1
d_gene: .
abundance: once
v_gene: TRBV6-5
len: 13

CDR3nt: TGTGCCAGCAGTTTAGCTCAGAGACGGACTGAAGCTTTCTTT
CDR3aa: CASSLAQRRTEAFF
j_gene: TRBJ1-1
d_gene: .
abundance: few
v_gene: TRBV27
len: 14

CDR3nt: TGCGCCAGCAGCTGGGGCACAGGGGGGGCGGATTTCTATGGCTACACCTTC
CDR3aa: CASSWGTGGADFYGYTF
j_gene: TRBJ1-2
d_gene: TRBD1
abundance: few
v_gene: TRBV5-1
len: 17

CDR3nt: TGTGCCAGCAGTCCCCGTTTACCCCCACCGATAACTAATGAAAAACTGTTTTTT
CDR3aa: CASSPRLPPPITNEKLFF
j_gene: TRBJ1-4
d_gene: .
abundance: once
v_gene: TRBV27
len: 18

CDR3nt: TGTGCCAGCGGGGCTAGCAATCAGCCCCAGCATTTT
CDR3aa: CASGASNQPQHF
j_gene: TRBJ1-5
d_gene: .
abundance: .
v_gene: TRBV27
len: 12

CDR3nt: TGTGCCAGCAGCCCGACCTTCGGGGGGGCGGGTGGCTACACCTTC
CDR3aa: CASSPTFGGAGGYTF
j_gene: TRBJ1-2
d_gene: .
abundance: .
v_gene: TRBV14
len: 15

CDR3nt: TGTGCCAGCAGCCAAAATGCGGCTAGCGGGAGGGCCCGCGATGAGCAGTTCTTC
CDR3aa: CASSQNAASGRARDEQFF
j_gene: TRBJ2-1
d_gene: TRBD2
abundance: once
v_gene: TRBV14
len: 18

CDR3nt: TGTGCCAGCACGGAACAGGTCTCCTATGGCTACACCTTC
CDR3aa: CASTEQVSYGYTF
j_gene: TRBJ1-2
d_gene: .
abundance: .
v_gene: TRBV6-6
len: 13

CDR3nt: TGTGCCAGCAGCCCCTTCGCCGTCACGAACACCGGGGAGCTGTTTTTT
CDR3aa: CASSPFAVTNTGELFF
j_gene: TRBJ2-2
d_gene: .
abundance: .
v_gene: TRBV7-2
len: 16

CDR3nt: TGTGCCAGCACCTTGGCGGGGGATACGCAGTATTTT
CDR3aa: CASTLAGDTQYF
j_gene: TRBJ2-3
d_gene: .
abundance: once
v_gene: TRBV7-2
len: 12

CDR3nt: TGTGCCAGCAGCTTATACTTAGGGGTGGGGGGCGGGGCTTTCTTT
CDR3aa: CASSLYLGVGGGAFF
j_gene: TRBJ1-1
d_gene: .
abundance: .
v_gene: TRBV11-2
len: 15

CDR3nt: TGTGCCAGCAGTGAATGGAGGAGTGGTGGGAACATTCAGTACTTC
CDR3aa: CASSEWRSGGNIQYF
j_gene: TRBJ2-4
d_gene: .
abundance: .
v_gene: TRBV6-1
len: 15

CDR3nt: TGCGCCAGCAGCTTGGGGTCAGGGAGAGAGACCCAGTACTTC
CDR3aa: CASSLGSGRETQYF
j_gene: TRBJ2-5
d_gene: .
abundance: many
v_gene: TRBV5-1
len: 14

CDR3nt: TGTGCCAGCAGTTTCGCCGGGAGACCGAGCACAGATACGCAGTATTTT
CDR3aa: CASSFAGRPSTDTQYF
j_gene: TRBJ2-3
d_gene: .
abundance: once
v_gene: TRBV28
len: 16

CDR3nt: TGTGCCAGCAGCCCTGACAGGGGCCCGCGAGATACGCAGTATTTT
CDR3aa: CASSPDRGPRDTQYF
j_gene: TRBJ2-3
d_gene: TRBD1
abundance: .
v_gene: TRBV2
len: 15

CDR3nt: TGTGCCAGCAGCGCAACTATTCTCGCAGGGCCCCAGTACTTC
CDR3aa: CASSATILAGPQYF
j_gene: TRBJ2-5
d_gene: .
abundance: .
v_gene: TRBV14
len: 14

CDR3nt: TGTGCCAGCTCACCACCCGGGACAGGGCTTCAGCCCCAGCATTTT
CDR3aa: CASSPPGTGLQPQHF
j_gene: TRBJ1-5
d_gene: TRBD1
abundance: .
v_gene: TRBV18
len: 15

CDR3nt: TGTGCCAGTAGTATGGTCGGGGAGCTGTTTTTT
CDR3aa: CASSMVGELFF
j_gene: TRBJ2-2
d_gene: .
abundance: .
v_gene: TRBV19
len: 11

CDR3nt: TGTGCCAGTAGTGGGCAGATCTCTGGAAACACCATATATTTT
CDR3aa: CASSGQISGNTIYF
j_gene: TRBJ1-3
d_gene: .
abundance: once
v_gene: TRBV19
len: 14

CDR3nt: TGTGCCAGCAGTTACTCGGCGACAGGGTTCGAGCAGTACTTC
CDR3aa: CASSYSATGFEQYF
j_gene: TRBJ2-7
d_gene: TRBD1
abundance: .
v_gene: TRBV6-5
len: 14

CDR3nt: TGTGCCAGCAGTTTCGAAGTCTCTGGAAACACCATATATTTT
CDR3aa: CASSFEVSGNTIYF
j_gene: TRBJ1-3
d_gene: .
abundance: .
v_gene: TRBV28
len: 14

CDR3nt: TGTGCCAGCAGTTACCGTTTCGGACCAGGTATCGAGCAGTACTTC
CDR3aa: CASSYRFGPGIEQYF
j_gene: TRBJ2-7
d_gene: .
abundance: .
v_gene: TRBV6-5
len: 15

CDR3nt: TGTGCCTGGAGCCCGGGACTAGCGGGCACAGATACGCAGTATTTT
CDR3aa: CAWSPGLAGTDTQYF
j_gene: TRBJ2-3
d_gene: TRBD2
abundance: few
v_gene: TRBV30
len: 15

CDR3nt: TGTGCCAGCATGGGGGAGAGCTCCTATAATTCACCCCTCCACTTT
CDR3aa: CASMGESSYNSPLHF
j_gene: TRBJ1-6
d_gene: .
abundance: .
v_gene: TRBV2
len: 15